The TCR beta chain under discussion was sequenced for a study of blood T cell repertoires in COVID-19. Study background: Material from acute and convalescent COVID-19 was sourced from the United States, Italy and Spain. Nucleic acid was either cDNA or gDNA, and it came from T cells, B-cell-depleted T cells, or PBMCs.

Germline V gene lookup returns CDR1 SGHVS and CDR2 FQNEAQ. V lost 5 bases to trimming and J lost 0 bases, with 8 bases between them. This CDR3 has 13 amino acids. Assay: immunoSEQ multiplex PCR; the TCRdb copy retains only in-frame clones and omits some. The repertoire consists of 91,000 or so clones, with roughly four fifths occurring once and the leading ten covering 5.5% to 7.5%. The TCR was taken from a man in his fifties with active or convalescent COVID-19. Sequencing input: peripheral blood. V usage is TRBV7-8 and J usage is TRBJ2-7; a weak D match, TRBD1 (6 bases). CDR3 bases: TGTGCCAGCAGCCGACAGGTCTCCTACGAGCAGTACGTC. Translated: CASSRQVSYEQYV.